The clone carrying this T cell receptor beta chain was seen at least ten times. TCRdb re-derived calls from the RACE reads in MiXCR, one entry per CDR3 protein. This repertoire shows around 380,000 distinct CDR3 sequences, 5% to 6.5% found once; its top ten account for over 7%. CDR1 is MNHEY and CDR2 is SVGAGI in the germline V gene. The V end was cut by 10 bases, the J end by 1 base, with 7 bases between. This CDR3 contains 11 residues. The sample is drawn from a study of human T cells and chemical hapten exposure. Overall study context: There were weekly diphenylcyclopropenone doses to the scalp for patients throughout the approximately 25-week study.

As to time point: pre-sensitization, week 0. Treatment defined: therapeutic diphenylcyclopropenone sensitization with weekly scalp DPC. The clonotype was recovered from a woman aged 18-29 years with alopecia areata. Some clones in this sample may be carry-over from other donors' samples. This chain connects TRBV6-5 to TRBJ1-1, with no clear D. The starting material was whole blood, obtained in connection with sensitization to the hapten diphenylcyclopropenone (DPC). This CDR3 reads CATRTNTEAFF. DNA of the CDR3: TGTGCCACCAGGACGAACACTGAAGCTTTCTTT.